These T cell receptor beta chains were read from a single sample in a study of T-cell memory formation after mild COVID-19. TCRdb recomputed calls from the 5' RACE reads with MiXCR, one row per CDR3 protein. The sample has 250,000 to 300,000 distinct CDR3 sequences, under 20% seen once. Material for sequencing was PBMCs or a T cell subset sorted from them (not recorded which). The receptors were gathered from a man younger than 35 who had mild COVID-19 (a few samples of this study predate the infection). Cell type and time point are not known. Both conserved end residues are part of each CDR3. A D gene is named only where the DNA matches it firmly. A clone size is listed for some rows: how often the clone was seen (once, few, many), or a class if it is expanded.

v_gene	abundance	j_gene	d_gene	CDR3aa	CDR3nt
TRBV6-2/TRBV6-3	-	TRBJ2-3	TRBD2	CASSYETSGGTFTDTQYF	TGTGCCAGCAGTTACGAGACTAGCGGGGGGACCTTCACAGATACGCAGTATTTT
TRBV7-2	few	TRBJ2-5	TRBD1	CASSSQTGPETQYF	TGTGCCAGCAGCTCACAGACAGGGCCGGAGACCCAGTACTTC
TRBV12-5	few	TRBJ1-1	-	CASGLGQLNTEAFF	TGTGCTAGTGGCCTCGGACAGTTGAACACTGAAGCTTTCTTT
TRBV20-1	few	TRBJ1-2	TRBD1	CSTSRGLLYGYTF	TGCAGTACCTCAAGGGGGCTCCTCTATGGCTACACCTTC
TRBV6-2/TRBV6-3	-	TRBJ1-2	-	CASSYVGIWTPGYTF	TGTGCCAGCAGTTACGTAGGCATTTGGACGCCTGGCTACACCTTC
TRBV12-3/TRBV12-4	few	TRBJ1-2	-	CASSRRWTQYGYTF	TGTGCCAGCAGTAGACGCTGGACACAATATGGCTACACCTTC
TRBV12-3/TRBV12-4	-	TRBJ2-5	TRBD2	CASRGAGGIQETQYF	TGTGCCAGCCGGGGAGCGGGGGGAATCCAAGAGACCCAGTACTTC
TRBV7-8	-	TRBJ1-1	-	CASSLISNPGTEAFF	TGTGCCAGCAGCTTGATATCCAATCCGGGAACTGAAGCTTTCTTT
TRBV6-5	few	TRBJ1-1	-	CASSYSMDTEAFF	TGTGCCAGCAGTTACTCGATGGACACTGAAGCTTTCTTT
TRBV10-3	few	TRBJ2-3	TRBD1	CASRRGTAQTSTDTQYF	TGTGCCTCGAGACGAGGGACAGCACAGACTAGCACAGATACGCAGTATTTT
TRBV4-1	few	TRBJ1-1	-	CASSQGGVLAEAFF	TGCGCCAGCAGCCAGGGGGGGGTTCTCGCTGAAGCTTTCTTT
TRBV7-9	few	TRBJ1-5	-	CASSPLGPPGTDSNQPQHF	TGTGCCAGCAGCCCACTTGGCCCCCCAGGGACCGATAGCAATCAGCCCCAGCATTTT
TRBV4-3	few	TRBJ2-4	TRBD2	CASSQAAGGSKNIQYF	TGCGCCAGCAGCCAAGCGGCCGGGGGGTCCAAAAACATTCAGTACTTC
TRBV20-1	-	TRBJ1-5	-	CSARFAKFADQPQHF	TGCAGTGCTCGGTTCGCGAAATTCGCCGATCAGCCCCAGCATTTT
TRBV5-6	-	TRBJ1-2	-	CASSAGWGINYGYTF	TGTGCCAGCAGCGCGGGGTGGGGTATTAACTATGGCTACACCTTC
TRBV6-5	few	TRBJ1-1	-	CASRGGANTEAFF	TGTGCCAGCAGGGGGGGGGCGAACACTGAAGCTTTCTTT
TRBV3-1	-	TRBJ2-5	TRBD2	CASSIRLHSGGQETQYF	TGTGCCAGCAGTATCCGGCTGCATAGCGGGGGGCAAGAGACCCAGTACTTC
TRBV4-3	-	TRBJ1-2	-	CASSQELGNNYGYTF	TGCGCCAGCAGCCAAGAACTTGGGAATAACTATGGCTACACCTTC
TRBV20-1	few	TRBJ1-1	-	CSAREGGSGTEAFF	TGCAGTGCTAGAGAGGGGGGGTCGGGCACTGAAGCTTTCTTT
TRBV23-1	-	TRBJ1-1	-	CASSSGQSNTEAFF	TGCGCCAGCAGTTCCGGACAGTCGAACACTGAAGCTTTCTTT
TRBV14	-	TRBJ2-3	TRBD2	CASSRLAGESTDTQYF	TGTGCCAGCAGCAGACTAGCGGGGGAGAGCACAGATACGCAGTATTTT
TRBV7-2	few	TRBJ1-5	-	CASSLWAWSNQPQHF	TGTGCCAGCAGCTTATGGGCGTGGAGCAATCAGCCCCAGCATTTT
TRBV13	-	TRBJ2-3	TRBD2	CASSSTSGSTDTQYF	TGTGCCAGCAGCTCGACTAGCGGGAGCACAGATACGCAGTATTTT
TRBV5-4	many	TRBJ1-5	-	CASSLAPNQPQHF	TGTGCCAGCAGCTTGGCCCCGAATCAGCCCCAGCATTTT
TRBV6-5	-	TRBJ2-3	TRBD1	CASSPLGTGSDTQYF	TGTGCCAGCAGTCCCCTGGGGACAGGGTCAGATACGCAGTATTTT
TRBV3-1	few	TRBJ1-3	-	CASSLEQQGISGNTIYF	TGTGCCAGCAGCCTCGAACAACAGGGAATCTCTGGAAACACCATATATTTT
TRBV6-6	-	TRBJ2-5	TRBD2	CATVGGGETQYF	TGTGCCACCGTCGGCGGGGGTGAGACCCAGTACTTC
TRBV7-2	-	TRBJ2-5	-	CASSVPYAGGRETQYF	TGTGCCAGCAGTGTCCCTTACGCAGGGGGGAGAGAGACCCAGTACTTC
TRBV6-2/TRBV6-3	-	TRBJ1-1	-	CASSYTGTEAFF	TGTGCCAGCAGTTATACGGGCACTGAAGCTTTCTTT
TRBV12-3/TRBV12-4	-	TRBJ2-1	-	CASSLATFQFF	TGTGCCAGCAGTTTAGCGACGTTCCAGTTCTTC
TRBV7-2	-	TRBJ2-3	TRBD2	CASSTSGGWDTQYF	TGTGCCAGCAGCACGAGCGGGGGGTGGGATACGCAGTATTTT
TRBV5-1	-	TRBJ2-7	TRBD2	CARKRGVYYEQYF	TGCGCCCGTAAGCGGGGGGTTTACTACGAGCAGTACTTC
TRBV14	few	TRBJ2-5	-	CASSQDLLGSFGTQYF	TGTGCCAGCAGCCAAGATCTTCTTGGGAGCTTTGGAACCCAGTACTTC
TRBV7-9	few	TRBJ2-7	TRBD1	CASNFGTGPEQYF	TGTGCCAGCAATTTTGGGACAGGGCCCGAGCAGTACTTC
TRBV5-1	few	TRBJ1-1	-	CASSFRGGNFEASEVFF	TGCGCCAGCAGCTTTAGAGGGGGGAATTTTGAGGCTTCTGAAGTTTTCTTT